This TCR beta chain was sequenced during a study of blood T cell repertoires in COVID-19 (TCRdb year 2020). A note on the overall study: Samples from collaborators originated in the United States, Italy and Spain and spanned both the acute and convalescent phases of COVID-19. Samples came from the ongoing ImmuneRACE study (first 160 participants) plus 1,254 subjects from 6 global collaborators. The dataset comprised deeply sampled blood TCRbeta repertoires from subjects exposed to, actively infected with, or recovered from COVID-19. Where HLA class I and class II types were available, the types were taken from metadata supplied by the sample provider, not from assay-based typing. The material from the prospective study consisted of cDNA or gDNA derived from T cells, B-cell-depleted T cells, or PBMCs. The repertoires were made available in a free public database intended to serve as a resource for research on the immune response to SARS-CoV-2. Nearly every sample came with metadata listing a de-identified subject ID, COVID-19 status, age in years and sex. Overall study outcomes, separate from this receptor: The amount of clinical and demographic metadata varied by source and participant and was provided uncurated.

Each collaborating institution followed its own protocols to collect whole blood in K2EDTA tubes. For TCRbeta analysis, collaborators shipped samples in one of three forms: frozen whole blood, isolated PBMCs, or DNA extracted from either of those sample types. Note on this clone: This clone's antigen is unknown. Base-call qualities are not available, and no considerably larger clone is one nucleotide away.

The immunoSEQ Assay, a bias-controlled multiplex PCR, was used to amplify TCRbeta CDR3 regions from genomic DNA. Regarding the original processing steps: Within the assay, amplification of reference gene primers was used to estimate how many nucleated cells each sample contained. To quantify the absolute abundance of each unique TCRbeta CDR3 rearrangement, sequence reads were collapsed and filtered. For each sample, productive Simpson clonality was calculated as the square root of Simpson's diversity index over productive rearrangements. In TCRdb, the immuneACCESS table is reduced to in-frame sequences with V and J assigned. These tables do not hold every clone; where another copy was compared, an unresolved V gene accounts for under half, and the others remain unexplained. V and J calls and clone size are given by that table; D and trimming were obtained from the DNA. This sample gives about half a million clones in total; 70% to 90% of them show up just once. Approximately 2.9% of the sample is in the top ten clones.

The specimen was peripheral blood. This TCR was recovered from a human donor in a cohort sampled during active COVID-19.

The CDR3 reads CASTAGDTQYF. The nucleotide sequence reads TGTGCCAGCACCGCGGGGGATACGCAGTATTTT. The chain is made from TRBV11-2 and TRBJ2-3, with TRBD2 perhaps the D gene, on 6 matching bases. The germline V gene yields SGHAT for CDR1 and FQNNGV for CDR2. Trimming costs V 7 bases and J 6 bases, and their ends lie 8 bases apart. The CDR3 numbers 11 residues from cysteine through phenylalanine. The only DNA kept is the CDR3, 33 bases in frame from the first base.